This TCR beta chain was sequenced in a study of T-cell memory formation after mild COVID-19. 5'RACE with constant-segment primers yielded barcoded, UMI-tagged TCR alpha and TCR beta cDNA libraries. TCRdb recomputed calls from the 5' RACE reads with MiXCR, one row per CDR3 protein. The data contain 100,000 to 150,000 distinct CDR3 sequences, about a sixth of them singletons. The germline V and J ends were trimmed by 6 bases and 4 bases, with 9 bases remaining between them. CDR3 length: 12 residues. The J gene is TRBJ2-5, the V gene TRBV12-3 or TRBV12-4; D ambiguous. The sequenced sample was PBMCs or a T cell subset sorted from them (not recorded which). The receptor comes from a man aged 18 to 30 who had mild COVID-19 (a few samples of this study predate the infection). Cell type and time point are not known. This chain's CDR3 is CASSLSIETQYF. The CDR3 region has the DNA TGTGCCAGCAGCCTCAGTATAGAGACCCAGTACTTC.